The T cell receptor (beta chain) described here comes from a study of blood T cell repertoires in COVID-19. Study at large: Material from acute and convalescent COVID-19 was sourced from the United States, Italy and Spain. PBMCs, B-cell-depleted T cells, or T cells provided the cDNA or gDNA that made up the material.

Assay: immunoSEQ multiplex PCR; the TCRdb copy retains only in-frame clones and omits some. This table has more than 90,000 clones, under 85% appearing once. The CDR3 spans 15 residues. Germline loops: CDR1 LNHDA, CDR2 SQIVND (reference sequence). V was pared by 4 bases and J by 4 bases, with 10 bases of the junction left unmatched. The V call is TRBV19, the J call TRBJ2-7; 7 bases map to TRBD2. This TCR derives from a human donor in a cohort sampled during active COVID-19. Sequencing was performed on peripheral blood. The CDR3 is CASSTLSGKGYEQYF. As DNA, the CDR3 is TGTGCCAGTAGTACCCTCAGCGGGAAGGGTTACGAGCAGTACTTC. The variable domain in full, completed from reference TRBV19 and TRBJ2-7, reads DGGITQSPKYLFRKEGQNVTLSCEQNLNHDAMYWYRQDPGQGLRLIYYSQIVNDFQKGDIAEGYSVSREKKESFPLTVTSAQKNPTAFYLCASSTLSGKGYEQYFGPGTRLTVT.